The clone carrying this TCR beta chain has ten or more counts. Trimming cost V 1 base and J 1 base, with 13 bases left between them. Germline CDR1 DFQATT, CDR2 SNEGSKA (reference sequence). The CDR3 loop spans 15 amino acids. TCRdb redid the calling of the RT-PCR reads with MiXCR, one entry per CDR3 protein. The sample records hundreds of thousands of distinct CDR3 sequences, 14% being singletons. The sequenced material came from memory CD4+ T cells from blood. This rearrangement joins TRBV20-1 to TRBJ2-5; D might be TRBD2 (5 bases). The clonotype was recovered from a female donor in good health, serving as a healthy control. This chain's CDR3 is CSARGPLAGQETQYF. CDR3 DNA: TGCAGTGCTAGAGGACCTCTGGCGGGCCAAGAGACCCAGTACTTC.